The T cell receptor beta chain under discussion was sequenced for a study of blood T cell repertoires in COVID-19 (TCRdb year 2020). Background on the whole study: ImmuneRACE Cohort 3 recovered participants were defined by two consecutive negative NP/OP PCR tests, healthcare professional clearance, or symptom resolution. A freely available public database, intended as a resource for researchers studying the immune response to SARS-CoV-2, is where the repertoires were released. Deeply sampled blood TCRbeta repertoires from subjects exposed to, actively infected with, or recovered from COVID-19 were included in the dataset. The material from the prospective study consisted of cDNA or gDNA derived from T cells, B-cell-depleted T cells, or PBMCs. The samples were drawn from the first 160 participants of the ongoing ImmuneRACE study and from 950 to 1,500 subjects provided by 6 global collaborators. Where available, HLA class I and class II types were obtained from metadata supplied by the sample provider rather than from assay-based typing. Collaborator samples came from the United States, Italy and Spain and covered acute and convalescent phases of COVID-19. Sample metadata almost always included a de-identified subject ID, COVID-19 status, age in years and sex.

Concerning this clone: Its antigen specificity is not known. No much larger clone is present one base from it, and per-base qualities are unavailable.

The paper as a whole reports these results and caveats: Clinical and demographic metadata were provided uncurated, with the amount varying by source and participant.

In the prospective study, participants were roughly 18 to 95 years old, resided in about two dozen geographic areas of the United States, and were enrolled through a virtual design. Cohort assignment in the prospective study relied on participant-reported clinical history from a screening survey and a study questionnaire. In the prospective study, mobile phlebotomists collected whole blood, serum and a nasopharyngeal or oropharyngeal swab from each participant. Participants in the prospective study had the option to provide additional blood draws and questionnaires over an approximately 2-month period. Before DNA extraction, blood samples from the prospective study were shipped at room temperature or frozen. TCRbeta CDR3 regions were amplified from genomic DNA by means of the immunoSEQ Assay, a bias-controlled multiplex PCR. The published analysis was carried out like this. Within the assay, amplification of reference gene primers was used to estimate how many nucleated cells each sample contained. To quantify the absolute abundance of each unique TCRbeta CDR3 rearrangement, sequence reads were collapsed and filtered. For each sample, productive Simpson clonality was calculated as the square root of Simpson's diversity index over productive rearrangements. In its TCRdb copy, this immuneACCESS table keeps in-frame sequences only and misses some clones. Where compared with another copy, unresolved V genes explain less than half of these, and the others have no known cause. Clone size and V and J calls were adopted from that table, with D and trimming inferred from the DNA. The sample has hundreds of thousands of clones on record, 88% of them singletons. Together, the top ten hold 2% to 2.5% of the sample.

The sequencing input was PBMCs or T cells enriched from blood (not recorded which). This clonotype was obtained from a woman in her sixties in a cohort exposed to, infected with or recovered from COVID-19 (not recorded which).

The CDR3 protein is CASSLASGNEQFF. The DNA sequence reads TGTGCCAGCAGTTTAGCTAGCGGGAATGAGCAGTTCTTC. This receptor chain uses TRBV27 and TRBJ2-1; 8 bases in the middle match TRBD2. Unmatched junction bases come to 1, with V trimmed by 2 bases and J by 7 bases. The CDR3 spans 13 residues, from the cysteine through the phenylalanine. Just CDR3 DNA is preserved here, 39 bases in frame from base 1. The germline V gene encodes CDR1 MNHEY and CDR2 SMNVEV (reference sequence).